The next 32 T cell receptor beta chains were all read from a single sample in a study of shared clonotypes between healthy human individuals. Only in-frame clones appear in the TCRdb table, and some are missing; sequencing was by immunoSEQ multiplex PCR. The table lists under 1 million clones, 80% to 95% of them singletons. Terminally differentiated effector memory CD45RA+ cells were left out of the naive CD8 fraction, which was CD45RO-negative and positively selected for CCR7. Sequencing was performed on naive CD8+ T cells sorted from blood. Receptors were obtained from a man younger than 40 in good health.

The chain joins TRBV7-2 to TRBJ2-7; D may be TRBD1 or TRBD2 (5 bases each). V shed 3 bases and J shed 0 bases, with 15 bases lying between them. CDR1 and CDR2 (germline): SGHTA, FQGNSA. The CDR3 has 16 residues. The CDR3 DNA reads as TGTGCCAGCAGCTTTACAGGTGGGGAGAGCTCCTACGAGCAGTACTTC. This codes for CASSFTGGESSYEQYF.

The rearrangement uses TRBV9 and TRBJ2-2; 11 bases are shared with TRBD2. Germline lookup yields CDR1 SGDLS and CDR2 YYNGEE. This CDR3 is 16 amino acids long. V gave up 2 bases and J gave up 1 base; unmatched junction bases: 1. The CDR3 loop reads CASSVTSGVNTGELFF. CDR3 DNA sequence: TGTGCCAGCAGCGTGACTAGCGGGGTGAACACCGGGGAGCTGTTTTTT.

The J gene is TRBJ1-2, the V gene TRBV19; D uncertain. In germline, CDR1 is LNHDA, CDR2 SQIVND (reference sequence). This CDR3 comprises 11 residues. Trimming removed 5 bases from V and 6 bases from J, with 7 bases in between. CDR3 nucleotides: TGTGCCAGTAGTCTTCTAAATGGCTACACCTTC. Translated: CASSLLNGYTF.

This clone was detected a few times. V usage is TRBV27 and J usage is TRBJ2-7, with 9 bases aligning to TRBD2. The CDR3 is 14 residues long. Germline lookup yields CDR1 MNHEY and CDR2 SMNVEV (reference sequence). The V segment lost 6 bases and the J segment 0 bases; nucleotides outside the gene matches: 3. The CDR3 coding sequence is TGTGCCAGCAGCTTAGCGGGAGCCTCCTACGAGCAGTACTTC. It specifies CASSLAGASYEQYF.

This rearrangement joins TRBV13 to TRBJ2-7; 8 bases map to TRBD2. The CDR3 runs to 16 residues. Germline V gene data show CDR1 as PRHDT and CDR2 as FYEKMQ (reference sequence). With V trimmed by 5 bases and J by 2 bases, 11 bases remained unmatched. CDR3 DNA: TGTGCCAGCAGCCAGACCAAGCGGGGGACTCCCTACGAGCAGTACTTC. This encodes CASSQTKRGTPYEQYF.

On this clone itself: The junction does not match germline at one end; this may be a read error. J is TRBJ2-3 and V is TRBV9, with TRBD2 identical over 11 bases. Germline CDR1 reads SGDLS; CDR2 reads YYNGEE. There are 11 residues in the CDR3. This chain's CDR3 is CASSNPGLAVF. The CDR3 DNA is TGTGCCAGCAGCAACCCGGGACTAGCGGTTTTT.

This clone was seen just once. The chain is built from TRBV25-1 and TRBJ2-7; 9 bases align to TRBD2. Trimming removed 7 bases from V and 6 bases from J; junction bases left unmatched: 10. This CDR3 has 14 amino acids. The germline V gene has CDR1 MGHDK and CDR2 SYGVNS. CDR3 DNA: TGTGCCAGCACCCCTGGGGCGGGAGGGTCCGAGCAGTACTTC. Translation: CASTPGAGGSEQYF.

This clone came up once. The V gene is TRBV27, the J gene TRBJ1-2; D gene unclear. CDR3 size: 13 residues. The germline CDR1 and CDR2 sequences are MNHEY and SMNVEV (reference sequence). Trimming left V 0 bases short and J 11 bases short, with 13 bases between. CDR3 region: CASSLSKSKSYTF. In nucleotides, the CDR3 is TGTGCCAGCAGTTTATCGAAGTCGAAGTCATACACCTTC.

The chain carries TRBV6-5 and TRBJ2-1; TRBD2 agrees at 9 bases. Germline V gene sequence: CDR1 MNHEY, CDR2 SVGAGI. The junction had 6 bases not matched to a gene; V was cut back by 5 bases and J by 4 bases. The length of the CDR3 is 15 residues. The CDR3 loop is CASSTSSGMYNEQFF. As DNA, the CDR3 is TGTGCCAGCAGTACCTCTAGCGGGATGTACAATGAGCAGTTCTTC.

The chain combines TRBV19 with TRBJ2-7, with 14 bases aligning to TRBD2. The CDR3 runs to 16 residues. The germline gives CDR1 LNHDA, CDR2 SQIVND (reference sequence). After removal of 5 bases from V and 4 bases from J, the junction contained 7 bases not matched to a gene. The CDR3, as DNA: TGTGCCAGTAGTTCCGGGACTAGCGGGAGTTGGTACGAGCAGTACTTC. It specifies CASSSGTSGSWYEQYF.

This chain joins TRBV4-1 and TRBJ2-7, with TRBD1 identical over 8 bases. V was pared by 1 base and J by 3 bases, with 5 bases of the junction left unmatched. CDR1 and CDR2 from the germline V gene are MGHRA and YSYEKL. The CDR3 loop spans 15 amino acids. CDR3 DNA sequence: TGCGCCAGCAGCCAAGGGACAGGGACGCACTACGAGCAGTACTTC. It codes for CASSQGTGTHYEQYF.

This clone was seen only once. The V gene is TRBV7-9, the J gene TRBJ2-7; TRBD2 agrees at 11 bases. This CDR3 region has 14 residues. Germline CDR1 and CDR2: SEHNR and FQNEAQ (reference sequence). Trimming cost V 4 bases and J 3 bases; bases outside gene matches: 2. The CDR3 loop reads CASSSGLADYEQYF. CDR3 nucleotides: TGTGCCAGCAGCTCGGGACTAGCGGACTACGAGCAGTACTTC.

The chain combines TRBV5-4 with TRBJ2-7; TRBD1 agrees at 8 bases. CDR3 size: 13 residues. In germline, CDR1 is SGHNT, CDR2 YYREEE (reference sequence). J was trimmed by 3 bases and V by 9 bases; bases with no gene match: 8. CDR3 bases: TGTGCCATCGGATCGGGACAGGTCTACGAGCAGTACTTC. Encoded protein: CAIGSGQVYEQYF.

V and J are TRBV11-2 and TRBJ2-1; 9 bases match TRBD1. The J segment lost 9 bases and the V segment lost 5 bases, leaving 14 bases of the junction unmatched. Germline-derived CDR1 and CDR2 are SGHAT and FQNNGV. There are 16 residues in the CDR3. The CDR3 DNA reads as TGTGCCAGCAGCCCCGAGGGCACAGGGGGCTGGAGTGAGCAGTTCTTC. Its translation: CASSPEGTGGWSEQFF. The full variable domain, with the rest looked up from reference TRBV11-2 and TRBJ2-1, is EAGVAQSPRYKIIEKRQSVAFWCNPISGHATLYWYQQILGQGPKLLIQFQNNGVVDDSQLPKDRFSAERLKGVDSTLKIQPAKLEDSAVYLCASSPEGTGGWSEQFFGPGTRLTVL.

This clone was seen once. The CDR3 sequence is CASSIAAGGTYEQYF. CDR3 DNA: TGTGCCAGCAGTATAGCGGCAGGGGGAACCTACGAGCAGTACTTC. The chain carries TRBV27 and TRBJ2-7; the D gene is possibly TRBD1 (7 bases). CDR3 length equals 15 residues. Trimming shortened V by 5 bases and J by 2 bases, and 16 bases separated the two germline ends. Germline CDR1 and CDR2: MNHEY and SMNVEV (reference sequence).

This clone was detected only once. The sample contains more than one DNA sequence encoding this CDR3. The CDR3 here is CASSENRGRDGYTF. The CDR3 DNA sequence: TGTGCCAGCAGTGAAAACAGGGGAAGGGACGGCTACACCTTC. The chain carries TRBV6-1 and TRBJ1-2; 7 bases align to TRBD1. With 2 bases clipped from V and 8 bases from J, the junction kept 8 bases outside the gene matches. Germline V gene sequence: CDR1 MNHNS, CDR2 SASEGT. This CDR3 spans 14 amino acids.

The J gene is TRBJ2-5, the V gene TRBV7-6; TRBD1 matches at 10 bases. V shed 0 bases and J 5 bases; nucleotides not matched to a gene: 9. CDR1 is SGHVS and CDR2 is FNYEAQ in the germline V gene. The CDR3 loop spans 17 amino acids. CDR3 nucleotides: TGTGCCAGCAGCTTAGCGCGAGACAGGGGGCGGTTGGAGACCCAGTACTTC. Residues: CASSLARDRGRLETQYF.

This chain uses TRBV19 with TRBJ2-1; D may be TRBD2 (5 bases). With 6 bases removed from V and 4 bases from J, the gap between germline ends came to 19 bases. Germline CDR1 LNHDA, CDR2 SQIVND (reference sequence). The CDR3 length is 16 residues. CDR3 nucleotides: TGTGCCAGTAGAGAAGTGTCTAGCAGCTATTACAATGAGCAGTTCTTC. Amino acids: CASREVSSSYYNEQFF.

Turning to this clone: The same CDR3 arises from other DNA sequences in this sample as well. V is TRBV7-9 and J is TRBJ1-1; maybe TRBD1 (5 bases). Trimming took 1 base from V and 0 from J, leaving 9 bases between them. Germline values: CDR1 SEHNR, CDR2 FQNEAQ (reference sequence). This CDR3 has 15 amino acids. CDR3 sequence reads: CASSLVGRMNTEAFF. The CDR3, as DNA: TGTGCCAGCAGCTTAGTGGGACGAATGAACACTGAAGCTTTCTTT.

The gene calls are TRBV27 and TRBJ1-3; D remains unclear. The germline V and J ends were trimmed by 6 bases and 0 bases, with 9 bases remaining between them. Germline values: CDR1 MNHEY, CDR2 SMNVEV (reference sequence). This CDR3 is built from 14 residues. The DNA of the CDR3 is TGTGCCAGCAGCCCGGGTCACTCTGGAAACACCATATATTTT. Amino acids: CASSPGHSGNTIYF.

This rearrangement joins TRBV2 to TRBJ2-1, with D maybe TRBD1 (5 bases). The length of the CDR3 is 17 residues. Germline V gene lookup returns CDR1 SNHLY and CDR2 FYNNEI. The V and J ends lost 1 base and 5 bases respectively, with 18 bases between them. The CDR3 here is CASSEGGWAGMNNEQFF. In DNA form, the CDR3 reads TGTGCCAGCAGTGAAGGGGGTTGGGCAGGGATGAACAATGAGCAGTTCTTC.

This chain's CDR3 is CASSPPTGGGEQYF. CDR3 bases: TGTGCCAGCAGCCCCCCTACAGGGGGTGGAGAGCAGTACTTC. This sequence joins TRBV7-9 and TRBJ2-7; TRBD1 aligns across 8 bases. V was pared by 5 bases and J by 7 bases, with 10 bases of the junction left unmatched. The CDR3 has 14 amino acids. Looked up from germline, CDR1 is SEHNR and CDR2 is FQNEAQ (reference sequence).

The CDR3 region is CASSLAYPQAVNTEAFF. In DNA, the CDR3 is TGCGCCAGCAGCTTGGCCTACCCACAGGCCGTGAACACTGAAGCTTTCTTT. The chain uses TRBV5-1 and TRBJ1-1; TRBD1 might be the D (5 bases). Between the trimmed V and J ends, which lost 0 bases and 0 bases, there was a span of 15 bases. CDR3 length: 17 residues. Germline assignment: CDR1 SGHRS and CDR2 YFSETQ. Combining the CDR3 with reference TRBV5-1 and TRBJ1-1 gives the whole variable domain KAGVTQTPRYLIKTRGQQVTLSCSPISGHRSVSWYQQTPGQGLQFLFEYFSETQRNKGNFPGRFSGRQFSNSRSEMNVSTLELGDSALYLCASSLAYPQAVNTEAFFGQGTRLTVV.

The sample holds a few counts of this clone. This chain uses TRBV29-1 with TRBJ1-2; no definite D call. V was cut by 7 bases and J by 8 bases, with 14 bases left in between. Germline V gene lookup returns CDR1 SQVTM and CDR2 ANQGSEA. This CDR3 spans 11 amino acids. The CDR3 loop reads CSASTREGYTF. The CDR3 coding sequence is TGCAGCGCTTCGACAAGGGAGGGCTACACCTTC.

The sample holds one count of this clone. CDR3 protein: CASSWRETQYF. DNA of the CDR3: TGTGCCAGCAGTTGGCGCGAGACCCAGTACTTC. The chain combines TRBV6-5 with TRBJ2-5; unclear D gene. V lost 4 bases to trimming and J lost 5 bases, with 5 bases between them. The CDR3 has 11 amino acids. The germline CDR1 and CDR2 sequences are MNHEY and SVGAGI.

The chain links TRBV4-1 to TRBJ2-1; TRBD1 aligns across 9 bases. The CDR3 is made up of 18 amino acids. Germline CDR1 reads MGHRA; CDR2 reads YSYEKL. Losses at the gene ends were 3 bases for V and 8 bases for J; bases not matched to a gene: 17. CDR3 sequence: CASSQRIPGQGIYHEQFF. The CDR3 coding sequence is TGCGCCAGCAGCCAGAGAATACCGGGACAGGGTATTTACCATGAGCAGTTCTTC.

This chain joins TRBV2 and TRBJ2-3, with a tentative D call TRBD2 (6 bases). Per germline, CDR1 SNHLY and CDR2 FYNNEI. Trimming removed 8 bases at V and 0 bases at J, with 18 bases between. The CDR3 loop spans 16 amino acids. CDR3 DNA sequence: TGTGCCAGCCGCGGCAGCGGGTCCTTCAGCACAGATACGCAGTATTTT. It codes for CASRGSGSFSTDTQYF.

There are many counts of this clone. The sample has other DNA sequences that encode this CDR3 too. The chain couples TRBV7-9 to TRBJ1-5; D not certain. The ends were cut back, 1 base at V and 6 bases at J, with 4 bases in the middle. The CDR3 sequence is 12 residues long. Per germline, CDR1 SEHNR and CDR2 FQNEAQ (reference sequence). CDR3 amino acids: CASSLGTQPQHF. The CDR3 region has the DNA TGTGCCAGCAGCTTAGGTACTCAGCCCCAGCATTTT.

The chain links TRBV7-6 to TRBJ2-2, with 9 bases matching TRBD1. V gave up 5 bases and J gave up 4 bases; unmatched junction bases: 8. The length of the CDR3 is 16 residues. CDR1 and CDR2 (germline): SGHVS, FNYEAQ. CDR3 region: CASSQNRGLATGELFF. The CDR3, as DNA: TGTGCCAGCAGCCAAAACAGGGGGCTAGCCACCGGGGAGCTGTTTTTT. The full variable domain, completed using reference TRBV7-6 and TRBJ2-2, is GAGVSQSPRYKVTKRGQDVALRCDPISGHVSLYWYRQALGQGPEFLTYFNYEAQQDKSGLPNDRFSAERPEGSISTLTIQRTEQRDSAMYRCASSQNRGLATGELFFGEGSRLTVL.

The genes are TRBV6-1 and TRBJ2-1; perhaps TRBD1 as D (6 bases). V was pared by 7 bases and J by 2 bases, with 12 bases between. Germline assignment: CDR1 MNHNS and CDR2 SASEGT. The CDR3 sequence is 14 residues long. The chain's CDR3 is CASIGTPAYNEQFF. In DNA form, the CDR3 reads TGTGCCAGCATAGGGACACCAGCCTACAATGAGCAGTTCTTC.

This clone has only one observation. V and J are TRBV15 and TRBJ1-5, with a tentative D call TRBD1 (6 bases). This CDR3 is built from 14 residues. CDR1 and CDR2 (germline): LNHNV, YYDKDF (reference sequence). Trimming took 3 bases from V and 9 from J, leaving 15 bases between them. CDR3 sequence reads: CATSSRGGPRPQHF. In DNA, the CDR3 is TGTGCCACCAGCAGCAGGGGCGGACCGCGGCCCCAGCATTTT.

The J gene is TRBJ2-2, the V gene TRBV2, with D possibly TRBD1 on 7 matching bases. Germline assignment: CDR1 SNHLY and CDR2 FYNNEI. The CDR3 contains 17 residues. V lost 6 bases and J lost 5, with 22 bases in between. The CDR3: CASRTKPGGSRTGELFF. Written as DNA, the CDR3 is TGTGCCAGCAGAACCAAACCAGGGGGGAGCAGGACCGGGGAGCTGTTTTTT.